Listed here are 32 T cell receptor beta chains from one sample, sequenced in a study of cytomegalovirus exposure and HLA in healthy donors. The primer mix had 60 Vbeta and 13 Jbeta primers. Method: immunoSEQ multiplex PCR; TCRdb's copy keeps in-frame clones and lacks some. Of approximately 180,000 clones in the sample, about four fifths were seen once. Sequencing was done on a sample of PBMCs. Every receptor here comes from a man aged 18 to 30 in good health and CMV-seronegative.

The gene calls are TRBV5-1 and TRBJ1-2; D unclear. Germline CDR1 and CDR2: SGHRS and YFSETQ. The CDR3 runs to 14 residues. Trimming pared 0 bases from V and 2 bases from J, leaving 8 bases between. CDR3 loop: CASSLVGSNYGYTF. In nucleotides, the CDR3 is TGCGCCAGCAGCTTGGTCGGGTCCAACTATGGCTACACCTTC.

The rearrangement joins TRBV4-3 to TRBJ2-7, with 8 bases matching TRBD1. CDR1 and CDR2 from the germline V gene are LGHNA and YSLEER. V shed 3 bases and J 4 bases; nucleotides not matched to a gene: 8. The CDR3 is made up of 15 amino acids. As DNA, the CDR3 is TGCGCCAGCAGCCATTCGGTGACAGGGGAGTACGAGCAGTACTTC. It translates to CASSHSVTGEYEQYF.

This sequence joins TRBV7-9 and TRBJ2-1, with TRBD2 matching 7 bases. CDR1 is SEHNR and CDR2 is FQNEAQ in the germline V gene (reference sequence). With 5 bases clipped from V and 10 bases from J, the junction kept 5 bases outside the gene matches. CDR3 length: 12 residues. In DNA, the CDR3 is TGTGCCAGCAGCCCCCAGCGGGAAGAGCAGTTCTTC. Protein: CASSPQREEQFF.

The rearrangement links TRBV6-6 to TRBJ2-5; TRBD2 matches 10 bases. The J call may be incorrect, as the DNA end agrees better with TRBJ2-7. Looked up from germline, CDR1 is MNHNY and CDR2 is SVGAGI (reference sequence). This CDR3 is 13 amino acids long. The CDR3 loop reads CAVSGGPSYEQYF. In DNA form, the CDR3 reads TGTGCAGTTAGCGGGGGGCCCTCCTACGAGCAGTACTTC.

In its sample, this clone was seen once. The rearrangement links TRBV7-9 to TRBJ2-5; 8 bases match TRBD2. Germline CDR1 SEHNR, CDR2 FQNEAQ (reference sequence). This CDR3 is 16 amino acids long. J lost 0 bases, V lost 2 bases, and 5 bases had no gene match. Here the CDR3 reads CASSLTASGYQETQYF. In DNA form, the CDR3 reads TGTGCCAGCAGCTTAACGGCTAGCGGGTACCAAGAGACCCAGTACTTC.

The V call is TRBV9, the J call TRBJ2-3, with 9 bases that match TRBD1. CDR1 and CDR2 (germline): SGDLS, YYNGEE. Trimming cost V 4 bases and J 4 bases; bases outside gene matches: 10. The CDR3 length is 16 residues. CDR3 in amino acids: CASSLGQGRDPDTQYF. The DNA of the CDR3 is TGTGCCAGCAGCTTGGGACAGGGTAGGGACCCAGATACGCAGTATTTT.

The chain recombines TRBV7-3 with TRBJ1-1, with D hard to call. The V gene lost 2 bases and the J gene lost 0 bases, with 13 bases spanning the gap. The CDR3 is 16 residues long. Germline V gene lookup returns CDR1 SGHTA and CDR2 FQGTGA. CDR3 loop: CASSLQGSWVNTEAFF. For the CDR3, the DNA is TGTGCCAGCAGCTTACAAGGGAGCTGGGTGAACACTGAAGCTTTCTTT.

This rearrangement joins TRBV5-1 to TRBJ2-5; perhaps TRBD1 as D (7 bases). The end of the DNA aligns better with TRBJ2-7, so the J call may be wrong. Germline V gene lookup returns CDR1 SGHRS and CDR2 YFSETQ. The CDR3 sequence is 16 residues long. The CDR3 bases are TGCGCCAGTAAAACAGGGGCAGCGGGCAGCACCTACGAGCAGTACTTC. Translating it yields CASKTGAAGSTYEQYF.

The chain employs TRBV21-1 and TRBJ1-6. TRBV21-1 is flagged as a pseudogene. The CDR3 spans 16 residues. In DNA, the CDR3 is TGTGCCAGCAACGATGCTAAGAGCTCCTATAATTCACCCCTCCACTTT. Its protein product is CASNDAKSSYNSPLHF.

In its sample, this clone was seen a few times. The chain links TRBV5-1 to TRBJ1-1, with unresolved D. The CDR3 runs 11 residues. Trimming stripped 3 bases from V and 6 bases from J, with 6 bases between. Germline V lookup: CDR1 SGHRS, CDR2 YFSETQ. The CDR3 reads CASSSPAEAFF. Here the CDR3 DNA reads TGCGCCAGCAGCTCCCCAGCTGAAGCTTTCTTT.

The chain combines TRBV4-1 with TRBJ2-5; D call uncertain. Per the germline V gene, CDR1 is MGHRA and CDR2 is YSYEKL. V was pared by 4 bases and J by 1 base, with 10 bases between. The CDR3 has 14 amino acids. The CDR3 DNA follows: TGCGCCAGCAGCCCGACCGACTCCCAAGAGACCCAGTACTTC. It yields the protein CASSPTDSQETQYF.

A single count supports this clone. The chain employs TRBV5-1 and TRBJ1-1; the D gene is possibly TRBD1 (6 bases). Per germline, CDR1 SGHRS and CDR2 YFSETQ. The CDR3 contains 14 residues. The germline V and J ends were trimmed by 2 bases and 5 bases, with 13 bases remaining between them. DNA for the CDR3: TGCGCCAGCAGCTTTTTGCAGGGGCAAACTGAAGCTTTCTTT. This translates into CASSFLQGQTEAFF.

This clone was counted only a few times. The chain has TRBV6-4 and TRBJ1-1, with D perhaps TRBD1 (6 bases). With 3 bases removed from V and 3 bases from J, the gap between germline ends came to 8 bases. CDR3 length: 13 residues. The germline V gene has CDR1 MRHNA and CDR2 SNTAGT. The CDR3: CASSEQGHTEAFF. The CDR3 DNA is TGTGCCAGCAGTGAACAGGGACACACTGAAGCTTTCTTT.

This rearrangement joins TRBV7-2 to TRBJ1-2; 8 bases align to TRBD1. V dropped 2 bases and J dropped 7; count of bases not matched to a gene: 9. The CDR3 contains 15 residues. Germline CDR1 SGHTA, CDR2 FQGNSA. Here the CDR3 reads CASSLTWQGAGGYTF. CDR3 sequence (DNA): TGTGCCAGCAGCTTAACCTGGCAGGGGGCGGGTGGCTACACCTTC. Filled out from reference TRBV7-2 and TRBJ1-2, the complete variable domain reads GAGVSQSPSNKVTEKGKDVELRCDPISGHTALYWYRQSLGQGLEFLIYFQGNSAPDKSGLPSDRFSAERTGGSVSTLTIQRTQQEDSAVYLCASSLTWQGAGGYTFGSGTRLTVV.

This chain joins TRBV19 and TRBJ1-1; perhaps TRBD1 as D (6 bases). CDR1 and CDR2 from the germline V gene are LNHDA and SQIVND (reference sequence). Trimming left V 3 bases short and J 3 bases short, with 11 bases between. CDR3 length: 14 amino acids. The CDR3 nucleotides read TGTGCCAGTAGTATCCAGACAGGACACACTGAAGCTTTCTTT. Translating it yields CASSIQTGHTEAFF.

This clone occurred a few times. The chain is built from TRBV28 and TRBJ2-1; 7 positions match TRBD1. This CDR3 is built from 12 residues. After removal of 8 bases from V and 8 bases from J, the junction contained 6 bases not matched to a gene. Germline loops: CDR1 MDHEN, CDR2 SYDVKM. The CDR3 coding sequence is TGTGCCAGCTTCACAGGGACAGATGAGCAGTTCTTC. Translating gives CASFTGTDEQFF.

This clone was recorded a few times. The CDR3 DNA follows: TGTGCCAGCAGTGGACTCAATGAAGCTTTCTTT. Protein product: CASSGLNEAFF. This rearrangement joins TRBV2 to TRBJ1-1; no clear D gene. The V end lost 4 bases, the J end lost 7 bases, and 7 bases lay between the germline ends. Looked up from germline, CDR1 is SNHLY and CDR2 is FYNNEI. This CDR3 comprises 11 residues.

The rearrangement uses TRBV10-3 and TRBJ2-7; TRBD2 might be the D (5 bases). The CDR3 consists of 16 residues. CDR1 is ENHRY, CDR2 SYGVKD, per germline. V gave up 0 bases and J gave up 3 bases, with 15 bases separating them. The CDR3 reads CAISESAYEGSYEQYF. In DNA, the CDR3 is TGTGCCATCAGTGAGTCGGCCTACGAGGGCAGCTACGAGCAGTACTTC.

The chain is built from TRBV4-3 and TRBJ1-2; 8 bases fit TRBD1. The CDR3 is 15 residues long. Germline V lookup: CDR1 LGHNA, CDR2 YSLEER. The V segment lost 0 bases and the J segment 4 bases; nucleotides outside the gene matches: 4. The CDR3 sequence is CASSQDRGQGYGYTF. Written as DNA, the CDR3 is TGCGCCAGCAGCCAAGATCGAGGACAGGGCTATGGCTACACCTTC.

This chain joins TRBV2 and TRBJ1-2, with TRBD1 matching 11 bases. Germline values: CDR1 SNHLY, CDR2 FYNNEI. The length of the CDR3 is 15 residues. J was trimmed by 7 bases and V by 4 bases; bases with no gene match: 8. CDR3 residues: CASSVDRGPRGGYTF. The CDR3 DNA sequence: TGTGCCAGCAGTGTGGACAGGGGGCCCAGGGGTGGCTACACCTTC. The whole variable domain, remainder taken from reference TRBV2 and TRBJ1-2, is EPEVTQTPSHQVTQMGQEVILRCVPISNHLYFYWYRQILGQKVEFLVSFYNNEISEKSEIFDDQFSVERPDGSNFTLKIRSTKLEDSAMYFCASSVDRGPRGGYTFGSGTRLTVV.

This chain uses TRBV6-1 with TRBJ2-7; 8 nucleotides line up with TRBD1. The CDR3 contains 12 residues. The junction had 5 bases not matched to a gene; V was cut back by 8 bases and J by 5 bases. Germline assignment: CDR1 MNHNS and CDR2 SASEGT. CDR3 protein: CASGTGFDEQYF. In DNA form, the CDR3 reads TGTGCCAGCGGGACAGGATTTGACGAGCAGTACTTC.

This clone appeared a single time. This chain uses TRBV30 with TRBJ1-1; no clear D gene. CDR1 GTSNPN and CDR2 SVGIG come from the germline V gene (reference sequence). V was clipped by 0 bases and J by 1 base, with 6 bases between them. This CDR3 has 13 residues. The CDR3 region has the DNA TGTGCCTGGAGTGTACGGGAGAACACTGAAGCTTTCTTT. It yields the protein CAWSVRENTEAFF.

The V gene is TRBV19, the J gene TRBJ2-7; D not resolved. The V end lost 0 bases, the J end lost 9 bases, and 12 bases lay between the germline ends. Germline CDR1 and CDR2: LNHDA and SQIVND (reference sequence). The CDR3 totals 13 residues. CDR3 loop: CASSIEVATPQYF. In nucleotides, the CDR3 is TGTGCCAGTAGTATAGAAGTCGCGACACCGCAGTACTTC. Complete variable domain (other parts from reference TRBV19 and TRBJ2-7): DGGITQSPKYLFRKEGQNVTLSCEQNLNHDAMYWYRQDPGQGLRLIYYSQIVNDFQKGDIAEGYSVSREKKESFPLTVTSAQKNPTAFYLCASSIEVATPQYFGPGTRLTVT.

The gene calls are TRBV27 and TRBJ2-5, with 9 nucleotides matching TRBD1. Matching the DNA end better, TRBJ2-7 makes the J call doubtful. Germline V gene data show CDR1 as MNHEY and CDR2 as SMNVEV (reference sequence). CDR3 length: 14 amino acids. In DNA, the CDR3 is TGTGCCAGCTTCTCCGGGACAGGGTTATCCGAGCAGTACTTC. It specifies CASFSGTGLSEQYF.

This clone was detected only a few times. This chain joins TRBV4-3 and TRBJ2-1, with 9 bases fitting TRBD2. The germline V gene encodes CDR1 LGHNA and CDR2 YSLEER. Unmatched junction bases numbered 5, after V lost 4 bases and J lost 4 bases. The CDR3 length is 15 residues. The CDR3 reads CASSLLAGQYNEQFF. The CDR3 region has the DNA TGCGCCAGCAGCCTCCTAGCGGGACAGTACAATGAGCAGTTCTTC.

The V and J genes are TRBV5-4 and TRBJ2-5; possibly TRBD1 for D (6 bases). The germline V gene has CDR1 SGHNT and CDR2 YYREEE (reference sequence). The CDR3 loop spans 14 amino acids. With 5 bases removed from V and 9 bases from J, the gap between germline ends came to 20 bases. CDR3 in DNA: TGTGCCAGCAGGAAGACAGGCGACGTGGGGGCCCAGTACTTC. This encodes CASRKTGDVGAQYF. The full variable domain, rest sourced from reference TRBV5-4 and TRBJ2-5, is ETGVTQSPTHLIKTRGQQVTLRCSSQSGHNTVSWYQQALGQGPQFIFQYYREEENGRGNFPPRFSGLQFPNYSSELNVNALELDDSALYLCASRKTGDVGAQYFGPGTRLLVL.

The chain recombines TRBV15 with TRBJ2-1, with a tentative D call TRBD1 (5 bases). Germline CDR1 and CDR2: LNHNV and YYDKDF (reference sequence). The CDR3 extends over 14 amino acids. Trimming removed 0 bases from V and 10 bases from J, with 13 bases in between. The CDR3 reads CATSRDRAGSEQFF. The CDR3 DNA reads as TGTGCCACCAGCAGAGATAGAGCAGGGTCCGAGCAGTTCTTC.

The CDR3 DNA is TGTGCCAGCAGTCGAGCGGGAGTAAAGGCAGATACGCAGTATTTT. Translating gives CASSRAGVKADTQYF. The genes are TRBV7-2 and TRBJ2-3, with TRBD2 matching over 8 bases. The CDR3 sequence is 15 residues long. The V gene end was trimmed by 6 bases and the J gene end by 4 bases; junction bases not matched to a gene: 9. CDR1 SGHTA and CDR2 FQGNSA come from the germline V gene. The complete variable domain, with remaining parts taken from reference TRBV7-2 and TRBJ2-3, reads GAGVSQSPSNKVTEKGKDVELRCDPISGHTALYWYRQSLGQGLEFLIYFQGNSAPDKSGLPSDRFSAERTGGSVSTLTIQRTQQEDSAVYLCASSRAGVKADTQYFGPGTRLTVL.

The chain has TRBV11-3 and TRBJ2-1; TRBD2 aligns across 11 bases. CDR1 is SGHNT and CDR2 is YENEEA in the germline V gene. The CDR3 totals 16 residues. The trim removed 5 bases at V and 4 bases at J, leaving 7 bases unmatched. In DNA, the CDR3 is TGTGCCAGCAGCAGAGGCGGGACTAGCGGTTACAATGAGCAGTTCTTC. The encoded protein is CASSRGGTSGYNEQFF.

The V call is TRBV28, the J call TRBJ2-1; D is possibly TRBD2 (6 bases). Trimming removed 10 bases from V and 4 bases from J, with 14 bases in between. CDR3 length: 13 residues. The V gene's germline CDR1 is MDHEN and CDR2 SYDVKM. CDR3 sequence (DNA): TGTGCCATTAGCGGCCCGCTTTACAATGAGCAGTTCTTC. It yields the protein CAISGPLYNEQFF.

The genes are TRBV5-1 and TRBJ1-2, with D perhaps TRBD1 (6 bases). The CDR3 extends over 16 amino acids. Trimming took off 0 bases at V and 0 bases at J, with 12 bases between the two ends. Germline loops: CDR1 SGHRS, CDR2 YFSETQ. The CDR3, as DNA: TGCGCCAGCAGCTTGGCTCCCGGGACAACTAACTATGGCTACACCTTC. Translating it yields CASSLAPGTTNYGYTF.

This chain connects TRBV9 to TRBJ2-1; the match to TRBD2 covers 11 bases. The germline V gene encodes CDR1 SGDLS and CDR2 YYNGEE. CDR3 size: 16 residues. V lost 0 bases to trimming and J lost 8 bases; unmatched junction nucleotides: 7. Here the CDR3 DNA reads TGTGCCAGCAGCGTAGGTAGCGGGGGGGCGTTCGATGAGCAGTTCTTC. Its translation: CASSVGSGGAFDEQFF.